The 7 T cell receptor beta chains given below trace back to one sample, sequenced in a study of T cell repertoires in cytomegalovirus infection. Using its own MiXCR run on the reads, TCRdb lists one record per CDR3 protein. Among nearly 700,000 distinct CDR3 sequences listed, roughly 30% were seen once. Antigens for these TCRs are unknown. Source: cultured PBMCs, taken from culture after CMV antigen stimulation. These receptors were taken from a human donor in good health (CMV status not recorded). Some clones in this sample may be carry-over from other donors' samples.

This chain links TRBV6-6 with TRBJ2-1; TRBD1 agrees at 8 bases. With V trimmed by 5 bases and J by 2 bases, 2 bases remained unmatched. The CDR3 contains 14 residues. CDR1 is MNHNY and CDR2 is SVGAGI in the germline V gene (reference sequence). Written as DNA, the CDR3 is TGTGCCAGCAGTGCACAGGGGGCCTACAATGAGCAGTTCTTC. Translated, it gives CASSAQGAYNEQFF.

V and J are TRBV27 and TRBJ1-5, with TRBD1 matching over 9 bases. Looked up from germline, CDR1 is MNHEY and CDR2 is SMNVEV (reference sequence). This CDR3 has 18 amino acids. Trimming cost V 4 bases and J 2 bases; bases outside gene matches: 12. This CDR3 reads CASSSRNRDREGNQPQHF. CDR3 bases: TGTGCCAGCAGTTCTAGAAACCGGGACAGGGAAGGCAATCAGCCCCAGCATTTT.

The chain joins TRBV11-2 to TRBJ2-7, with D possibly TRBD1 on 6 matching bases. The germline CDR1 and CDR2 sequences are SGHAT and FQNNGV. The CDR3 extends over 16 amino acids. Trimming took off 6 bases at V and 2 bases at J, with 20 bases between the two ends. The CDR3 DNA is TGTGCCAGCAGGCGTAGGGCGGACAGACTTACCTACGAGCAGTACTTC. Translating it yields CASRRRADRLTYEQYF.

The table lists this clonotype with many counts. This rearrangement joins TRBV4-1 to TRBJ2-1; either TRBD1 or TRBD2 may supply D (5 bases each). Trimming removed 3 bases at V and 4 bases at J, with 16 bases between. The CDR3 consists of 16 residues. Per germline, CDR1 MGHRA and CDR2 YSYEKL. The CDR3 spells CASSHPIRDPYNEQFF. CDR3 DNA: TGCGCCAGCAGCCACCCTATCCGGGACCCGTACAATGAGCAGTTCTTC.

The genes are TRBV20-1 and TRBJ1-1; unclear D gene. V lost 3 bases and J 1 base, leaving 15 bases between the germline ends. This CDR3 has 15 amino acids. CDR1 is DFQATT, CDR2 SNEGSKA, per germline (reference sequence). The DNA of the CDR3 is TGCAGTGCTAGGAACCCGGAAAGGGAGAACACTGAAGCTTTCTTT. Translation: CSARNPERENTEAFF.

V gene TRBV2 combines with J gene TRBJ2-7; TRBD1 aligns across 9 bases. This CDR3 is 18 amino acids long. V lost 8 bases, J lost 1 base, and 18 bases stayed unmatched. Germline CDR1 SNHLY, CDR2 FYNNEI. The CDR3 DNA follows: TGTGCCAGCGGGGCCGGGACAGGGCCTCGACCGGCATCCTACGAGCAGTACTTC. Protein: CASGAGTGPRPASYEQYF.

The chain links TRBV11-3 to TRBJ1-1; D gene uncertain. Germline CDR1 is SGHNT and CDR2 is YENEEA. There are 14 residues in the CDR3. V shed 5 bases and J shed 7 bases, with 17 bases lying between them. The CDR3 spells CASSDPSAGSEAFF. DNA of the CDR3: TGTGCCAGCAGCGACCCGAGCGCGGGCAGTGAAGCTTTCTTT.